This T cell receptor beta chain was found in a study of T cells in Graves' hyperthyroidism and ophthalmopathy (dated by TCRdb to about 2019). In terms of the full investigation: Peripheral blood was sampled at the time of initial diagnosis, prior to any treatment. A discovery cohort of about a hundred patients, 43 with Graves' ophthalmopathy and roughly 59 with stable Graves' hyperthyroidism, was used to find distinguishing TCR V-J signatures. Prospective prediction of ophthalmopathy was tested in an independent validation cohort consisting of roughly 20 hyperthyroidism patients and approximately 16 patients who later progressed to ophthalmopathy. The 90 to 100 discovery patients were randomly divided into training and test sets at a 7:3 ratio. The study also compared thyroid tissue and blood T-cell repertoires from five or six Graves' hyperthyroidism patients. Once sampling was done, hyperthyroidism patients were given methimazole at a starting dose of 30 mg daily, whereas ophthalmopathy patients were given high-dose intravenous methylprednisolone. The paper describes TCR Vbeta CDR3 sequencing of about 140 peripheral blood samples, made up of 43 ophthalmopathy patients, 70 to 75 hyperthyroidism patients and 17 progressor patients. Points the paper makes about the study in general: During validation, the model predicted progression to ophthalmopathy a median of approximately 7 months ahead of onset, with around 70% sensitivity and about 75% specificity. No statistical method was used to fix the sample size in advance, and group allocation was not hidden from the investigators. In cross-validation, a model built on a 13 V-J signature told ophthalmopathy apart from stable hyperthyroidism with approximately 90% sensitivity and around 84% specificity, and in testing the same model reached 80%/75%. Most expanded thyroid clonotypes (frequency above 0.001) were also detected in blood, a finding suggesting that blood repertoires may reflect thyroid immune responses.

This clonotype has only a few counts. The antigen it binds to is not known. At one end the junction does not follow the germline gene, possibly because of a read error. The TCR beta CDR3 regions were amplified from the RNA transcripts. For the first round of RT-PCR on the TCR CDR3, the HTBI primer set was used together with the Qiagen OneStep RT-PCR kit. A second multiplex PCR round built the libraries, followed by size selection and purification. Libraries were sequenced paired-end with 100 bp reads on an Illumina HiSeq2000. Concerning the study's data processing: SOAPnuke was used to process the raw data, with reads discarded if the reads contained adapters or uncalled bases, had a mean Phred below 15, or lacked an exact constant-primer or identifier match. High-quality paired reads were merged with COPE v1.2.5, and unique nucleotide sequences were defined as clonotypes. MiTCR v1.1 was used to align clonotypes to the IMGT TRBV, TRBD and TRBJ reference segments. Analysis was restricted to V-J combinations with a frequency above 0.0001, which covered just over 98% of repertoires. The TCS score was defined as F50 (clonal expansion) divided by E x V (chaos), with BLOSUM62-based TCRdist calculated between CDR3 peptides within each V-J. Welch's t-statistics and random forest reduced 500 to 550 V-J features to 13, which were used in a naive Bayes classifier (R e1071). Using fastp at Q25 and MiXCR, TCRdb reprocessed the public reads and kept productive beta chains. Duplicate CDR3 protein sequences are folded into a single record with the most common DNA and genes. The V and J calls reflect TCRdb's pipeline rather than the authors' work. A total of around 240,000 distinct CDR3 sequences appear in this sample, about 15% of them only once. The ten largest clones represent 28% of the sample.

The CDR3 measures 12 amino acids from cysteine to phenylalanine. Here the CDR3 DNA is all that survives: 36 bases in frame from base 1. CDR1 and CDR2, per the germline V gene, are SGHTA and FQGTGA. Ophthalmopathy patients had moderately to severely active disease, Clinical Activity Score of at least 3, NOSPECS grade of at least 4, and duration under 3 months. Patients with uncontrolled infections, other autoimmune diseases, pregnancy or lactation were excluded. Clinical symptoms, serum thyroxine and TRAb, thyroid ultrasound, and orbital computed tomography formed the basis for the diagnoses. PBMCs were separated from 7.5 to 10 ml of fresh peripheral blood using Ficoll-Paque density gradient centrifugation. Total RNA was extracted using Trizol reagent, and RNA quality was assessed on an Agilent 2100 Bioanalyzer.

Material for sequencing was blood. The sequence is built from TRBV7-3 and TRBJ2-1; perhaps TRBD1 is the D gene, with 6 bases matching. The clonotype originates from a woman between 18 and 30 years old with Graves' ophthalmopathy. The nucleotides are TGTGCCAGCAGCTCGTGGGACAATGGGCAGTTCTTC. This is translated as CASSSWDNGQFF.